The 20 T cell receptor beta chains below were found in one sample sequenced in a study of CD8+CD57+ T cells in acquired aplastic anemia. Genomic DNA templated the TCR beta VDJ and CDR3 profiling. TCRdb fed the reads into MiXCR, producing one record per CDR3 protein. The sample lists a few hundred thousand distinct CDR3 sequences; 60% to 80% were seen once. The sample consisted of sorted CD4+, CD8+, or CD8+CD57+ T cells (not recorded which) from PBMCs. Receptors originate from a human donor in good health, serving as a control.

The chain recombines TRBV5-4 with TRBJ1-6; a weak D match, TRBD1 (5 bases). Per germline, CDR1 SGHNT and CDR2 YYREEE (reference sequence). V gave up 7 bases and J gave up 9 bases, with 23 bases separating them. This CDR3 contains 16 residues. The CDR3 sequence is CASRDGAIGRSSPLHF. The CDR3 DNA is TGTGCCAGCCGCGATGGGGCGATAGGGCGTTCTTCACCCCTCCACTTT.

This chain uses TRBV7-2 with TRBJ1-2; 8 bases align to TRBD1. The V gene's germline CDR1 is SGHTA and CDR2 FQGNSA. The V gene end was trimmed by 5 bases and the J gene end by 8 bases; junction bases not matched to a gene: 13. The CDR3 has 15 amino acids. The CDR3 nucleotides are TGTGCCAGCAGCCCATCCGACAGGGGTTTATGGGGCTACACCTTC. Its translation: CASSPSDRGLWGYTF.

This clonotype was detected a few times. Just one base apart from a much larger clone, this may be a read error. The J gene is TRBJ2-3, the V gene TRBV19; the D gene is possibly TRBD1 (6 bases). Trimming took 9 bases from V and 8 from J, leaving 21 bases between them. This CDR3 is built from 14 residues. The germline V gene encodes CDR1 LNHDA and CDR2 SQIVND (reference sequence). The CDR3 region is CASSPKDSWGTQYF. The CDR3 nucleotides are TGTGCCAGCAGCCCCAAGGACAGTTGGGGTACGCAGTATTTT.

As to this clonotype: Without the conserved terminal phenylalanine or tryptophan, this CDR3 likely stems from a read error. The chain carries TRBV7-7 and TRBJ2-1, with D possibly matching TRBD1 (5 bases). Per the germline V gene, CDR1 is SSHAT and CDR2 is FNYEAQ (reference sequence). The V end was cut by 4 bases, the J end by 5 bases, with 15 bases between. The CDR3 covers 15 residues. The CDR3 coding sequence is TGTGCCAGCAGCTATCAGGGTATTACCCACAATGAGCAGTTCCTC. This translates into CASSYQGITHNEQFL.

This clonotype has just a few counts. This may stem from a read error, because a much larger clone lies one nucleotide away. The rearrangement uses TRBV7-8 and TRBJ1-1; D might be TRBD1 (5 bases). CDR1 and CDR2 from the germline V gene are SGHVS and FQNEAQ. The ends were cut back, 1 base at V and 1 base at J, with 13 bases in the middle. The CDR3 is 16 amino acids. CDR3 in amino acids: CASSLGPPGGNTEAFF. The DNA of the CDR3 is TGTGCCAGCAGCTTAGGGCCCCCCGGGGGGAACACTGAAGCTTTCTTT.

This chain connects TRBV20-1 to TRBJ2-3; possible D gene TRBD2, 7 bases. There are 14 residues in the CDR3. V lost 4 bases to trimming and J lost 0 bases, with 11 bases between them. The germline V gene has CDR1 DFQATT and CDR2 SNEGSKA (reference sequence). The CDR3 loop reads CSATGGQSTDTQYF. The CDR3 nucleotides are TGCAGTGCTACCGGGGGGCAGAGCACAGATACGCAGTATTTT.

The rearrangement links TRBV20-1 to TRBJ1-2, with D maybe TRBD1 (6 bases). The germline V and J ends were trimmed by 2 bases and 6 bases, with 16 bases remaining between them. Germline CDR1 reads DFQATT; CDR2 reads SNEGSKA (reference sequence). The CDR3 has 14 amino acids. The CDR3 DNA reads TGCAGTGCTAGATGGGGGGGGGCCAACGATGGCTACACCTTC. The encoded protein is CSARWGGANDGYTF.

This clonotype was counted once. The CDR3 does not end in the conserved phenylalanine or tryptophan, so this is likely a read error. This chain's CDR3 is CASTTQANSAQYL. CDR3 DNA sequence: TGTGCCAGCACAACACAGGCCAACAGCGCGCAGTACTTA. The rearrangement uses TRBV7-6 and TRBJ2-7; D perhaps matches TRBD1 (5 bases). Germline values: CDR1 SGHVS, CDR2 FNYEAQ. V was clipped by 7 bases and J by 9 bases, with 19 bases between them. This CDR3 comprises 13 residues.

This clonotype was observed a single time. The junction and the germline gene differ at one end; a read error may be behind it. The rearrangement links TRBV20-1 to TRBJ1-4; TRBD1 is a possible D gene (5 bases). This CDR3 is built from 14 residues. Germline loops: CDR1 DFQATT, CDR2 SNEGSKA (reference sequence). The CDR3 loop reads CRATAGGNYQKLFF. CDR3 sequence (DNA): TGCCGTGCCACCGCGGGGGGAAATTATCAAAAACTGTTTTTT.

CDR3: CATSYPAVGQETQYF. DNA of the CDR3: TGTGCCACCAGCTACCCGGCGGTTGGTCAAGAGACCCAGTACTTC. This rearrangement joins TRBV12-3 or TRBV12-4 to TRBJ2-5; D ambiguous. The CDR3 has 15 amino acids. V dropped 10 bases and J dropped 2 bases, with 20 bases sitting between them.

This clonotype was detected many times. V is TRBV7-3 and J is TRBJ1-2; 8 nucleotides align to TRBD1. Germline V gives CDR1 SGHTA, CDR2 FQGTGA. The CDR3 is made up of 15 amino acids. J gave up 8 bases and V 4 bases, and 12 bases lay outside the gene matches. CDR3 sequence (DNA): TGTGCCAGCAGCTCGACGGACAGGGCAAGCGGGGGCTACACCTTC. Residues: CASSSTDRASGGYTF.

The chain combines TRBV5-1 with TRBJ1-4; D gene uncertain. The ends were cut back, 4 bases at V and 14 bases at J, with 18 bases in the middle. The CDR3 has 13 amino acids. CDR1 is SGHRS and CDR2 is YFSETQ in the germline V gene. As DNA, the CDR3 is TGCGCCAGCAGCCTGGAGAGCTCCTATAAGCTGTTTTTT. The encoded protein is CASSLESSYKLFF. The full variable domain, its missing parts supplied by reference TRBV5-1 and TRBJ1-4, is KAGVTQTPRYLIKTRGQQVTLSCSPISGHRSVSWYQQTPGQGLQFLFEYFSETQRNKGNFPGRFSGRQFSNSRSEMNVSTLELGDSALYLCASSLESSYKLFFGSGTQLSVL.

The chain combines TRBV15 with TRBJ2-1, with a tentative D call TRBD2 (5 bases). The length of the CDR3 is 13 residues. The V gene's germline CDR1 is LNHNV and CDR2 YYDKDF (reference sequence). Trimming stripped 0 bases from V and 5 bases from J, with 5 bases between. The CDR3 sequence is CATSRELDNEQFF. The DNA of the CDR3 is TGTGCCACCAGCAGAGAACTAGACAATGAGCAGTTCTTC. Drawing the rest from reference TRBV15 and TRBJ2-1, the complete variable domain is DAMVIQNPRYQVTQFGKPVTLSCSQTLNHNVMYWYQQKSSQAPKLLFHYYDKDFNNEADTPDNFQSRRPNTSFCFLDIRSPGLGDTAMYLCATSRELDNEQFFGPGTRLTVL.

This clonotype was detected a few times. A much larger clone lies one base from this, so it may be a read error. The chain couples TRBV7-2 to TRBJ2-7, with 8 positions matching TRBD2. Germline V gene sequence: CDR1 SGHTA, CDR2 FQGNSA. The CDR3 contains 15 residues. The V segment lost 8 bases and the J segment 7 bases; nucleotides outside the gene matches: 16. CDR3 nucleotides: TGTGCCAGCTCGACCGGGGGGGGGCCTCTGGGGGAGCAGTACTTC. Residues: CASSTGGGPLGEQYF.

V usage is TRBV9 and J usage is TRBJ1-2; D perhaps matches TRBD1 (5 bases). Trimming shortened V by 0 bases and J by 4 bases, and 10 bases separated the two germline ends. The V gene's germline CDR1 is SGDLS and CDR2 YYNGEE. The length of the CDR3 is 14 residues. Here the CDR3 reads CASSVGGEAYGYTF. For the CDR3, the DNA is TGTGCCAGCAGCGTAGGAGGGGAGGCCTATGGCTACACCTTC.

This rearrangement joins TRBV14 to TRBJ1-6, with TRBD1 matching over 7 bases. Trimming removed 4 bases from V and 8 bases from J; junction bases left unmatched: 11. This CDR3 contains 16 residues. The V gene's germline CDR1 is SGHDN and CDR2 FVKESK. The CDR3 reads CASSRPRQGKDSPLHF. The CDR3 bases are TGTGCCAGCAGCCGACCGCGACAGGGCAAGGATTCACCCCTCCACTTT. The full variable domain, with the rest looked up from reference TRBV14 and TRBJ1-6, is EAGVTQFPSHSVIEKGQTVTLRCDPISGHDNLYWYRRVMGKEIKFLLHFVKESKQDESGMPNNRFLAERTGGTYSTLKVQPAELEDSGVYFCASSRPRQGKDSPLHFGNGTRLTVT.

The chain is built from TRBV20-1 and TRBJ2-5; 7 bases are shared with TRBD2. CDR1 and CDR2 from the germline V gene are DFQATT and SNEGSKA (reference sequence). The ends lost 5 bases at V and 1 base at J; junction bases unmatched: 10. This CDR3 spans 15 amino acids. Here the CDR3 reads CSAAPLAEPQETQYF. In DNA, the CDR3 is TGCAGTGCTGCTCCGCTAGCGGAGCCCCAAGAGACCCAGTACTTC.

The V call is TRBV7-9, the J call TRBJ2-7; D ambiguous. The V end lost 5 bases, the J end lost 4 bases, and 18 bases lay between the germline ends. The CDR3 totals 15 residues. Germline V lookup: CDR1 SEHNR, CDR2 FQNEAQ (reference sequence). CDR3 sequence: CASSPACSRRYEQYF. The CDR3 bases are TGTGCCAGCAGCCCCGCTTGCTCCAGACGATACGAGCAGTACTTC.

This clonotype was counted at least ten times. The gene calls are TRBV3-2 and TRBJ2-5; TRBD2 was called by the table and not checked on the DNA. TRBV3-2 is a pseudogene segment. The CDR3 covers 16 residues. For the CDR3, the DNA is TGTGCCAGCATAAAGTTTAGCGGGGGCCCCAAAGAGACCCAGTACTTC. It is translated as CASIKFSGGPKETQYF.

This clonotype was counted ten times or more. This chain links TRBV7-2 with TRBJ1-5; D possibly corresponds to TRBD1 (5 bases). Trimming shortened V by 3 bases and J by 5 bases, and 11 bases separated the two germline ends. The CDR3 has 14 amino acids. Germline-derived CDR1 and CDR2 are SGHTA and FQGNSA. CDR3 in amino acids: CASSFRGGDQPQHF. DNA of the CDR3: TGTGCCAGCAGCTTCCGGGGGGGGGATCAGCCCCAGCATTTT.